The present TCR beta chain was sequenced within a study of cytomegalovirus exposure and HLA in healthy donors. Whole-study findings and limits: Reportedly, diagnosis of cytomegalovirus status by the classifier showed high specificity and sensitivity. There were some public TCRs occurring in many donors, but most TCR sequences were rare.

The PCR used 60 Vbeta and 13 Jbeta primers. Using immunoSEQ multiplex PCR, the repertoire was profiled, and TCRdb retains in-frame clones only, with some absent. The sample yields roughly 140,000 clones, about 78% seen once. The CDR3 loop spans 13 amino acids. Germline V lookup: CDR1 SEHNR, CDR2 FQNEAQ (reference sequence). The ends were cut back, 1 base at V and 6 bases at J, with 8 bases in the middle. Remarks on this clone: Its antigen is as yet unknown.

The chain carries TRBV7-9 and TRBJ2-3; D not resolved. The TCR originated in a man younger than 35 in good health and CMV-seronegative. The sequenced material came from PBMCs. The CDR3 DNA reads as TGTGCCAGCAGCTTAGTAGCAGCCGATACGCAGTATTTT. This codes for CASSLVAADTQYF.